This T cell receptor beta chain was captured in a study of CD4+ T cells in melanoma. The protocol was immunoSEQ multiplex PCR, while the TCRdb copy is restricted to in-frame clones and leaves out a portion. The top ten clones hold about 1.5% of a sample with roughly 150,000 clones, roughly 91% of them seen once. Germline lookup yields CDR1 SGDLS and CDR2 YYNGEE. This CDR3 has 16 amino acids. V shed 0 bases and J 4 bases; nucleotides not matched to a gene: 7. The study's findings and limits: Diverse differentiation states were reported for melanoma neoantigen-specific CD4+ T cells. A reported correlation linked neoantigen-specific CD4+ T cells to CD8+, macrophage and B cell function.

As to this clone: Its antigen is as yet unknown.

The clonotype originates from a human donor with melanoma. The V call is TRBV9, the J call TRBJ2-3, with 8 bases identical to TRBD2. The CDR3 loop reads CASSVGNRGGPDTQYF. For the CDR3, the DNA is TGTGCCAGCAGCGTAGGAAATCGGGGGGGCCCAGATACGCAGTATTTT.